The T cell receptor beta chain described here comes from a study of T cells after yellow fever vaccination. Study conclusions and caveats: The secondary response was weaker, and its peak arrived faster, on day 5 versus 15.

TCRdb ran MiXCR on the 5' RACE reads and lists one entry per CDR3 protein. The repertoire holds around 600,000 distinct CDR3 sequences, with 9% to 15% as singletons. This clonotype was seen more than once but under ten times. Its antigen is unidentified. The length of the CDR3 is 18 residues. The germline gives CDR1 MNHEY, CDR2 SVGAGI. With 0 bases clipped from V and 1 base from J, the junction kept 8 bases outside the gene matches. This TCR came from a man aged 30 to 39 who received the YFV17D yellow fever vaccine. The source material was PBMCs, sampled on the day of the yellow fever booster vaccination. The rearrangement uses TRBV6-5 and TRBJ2-3; TRBD2 aligns across 9 bases. DNA for the CDR3: TGTGCCAGCAGTTACTCGATGGGGACTAGCTCTGGCACAGATACGCAGTATTTT. It codes for CASSYSMGTSSGTDTQYF.